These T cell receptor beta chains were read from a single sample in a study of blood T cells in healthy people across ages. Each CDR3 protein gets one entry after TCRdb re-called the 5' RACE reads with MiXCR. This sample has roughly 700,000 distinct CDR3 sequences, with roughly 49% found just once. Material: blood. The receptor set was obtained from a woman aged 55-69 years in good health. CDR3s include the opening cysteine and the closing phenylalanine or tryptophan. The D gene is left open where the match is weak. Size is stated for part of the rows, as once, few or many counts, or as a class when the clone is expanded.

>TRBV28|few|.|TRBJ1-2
TGTGCCAGCAGTTCACCAGGGATATACTATGGCTACACCTTC
CASSSPGIYYGYTF
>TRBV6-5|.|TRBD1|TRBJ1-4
TGTGCCAGCAGTAAGAAAACAGGGGAATATAATGAAAAACTGTTTTTT
CASSKKTGEYNEKLFF
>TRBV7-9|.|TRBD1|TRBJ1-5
TGTGCCAGCAGCACGCAGGGGGCGGAACAGCCCCAGCATTTT
CASSTQGAEQPQHF
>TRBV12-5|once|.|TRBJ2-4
TGTGCTAGTGGTTTGGTCAGGGCAGTTGAGCAGTACTTC
CASGLVRAVEQYF
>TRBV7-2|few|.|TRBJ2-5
TGTGCCAGCAGCTTAGGAACTAGCCTCCAAGAGACCCAGTACTTC
CASSLGTSLQETQYF
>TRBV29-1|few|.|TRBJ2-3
TGCAGCGTTGACCCTTTGGGATGGGATACGCAGTATTTT
CSVDPLGWDTQYF
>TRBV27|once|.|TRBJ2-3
TGTGCCAGCAGTTTACTGGCCATCACTAGCACAGATGCGCAGTATTTT
CASSLLAITSTDAQYF
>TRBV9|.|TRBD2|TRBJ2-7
TGTGCCAGCAGCGTAGGGGCGGACGGGAGGGTTCCCTCGAACGAGCAGTACTTC
CASSVGADGRVPSNEQYF
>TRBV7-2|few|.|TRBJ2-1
TGTGCCAGCAGCTTAGTCACCGGGGCGAATGAGCAGTTCTTC
CASSLVTGANEQFF
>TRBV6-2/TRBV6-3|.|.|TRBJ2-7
TGTGCCAGCAGCCAGGGACACTACGAGCAGTACTTC
CASSQGHYEQYF
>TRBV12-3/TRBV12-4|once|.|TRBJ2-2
TGTGCCAGCAGACTTACTGGCACCGGGGAGCTGTTTTTT
CASRLTGTGELFF